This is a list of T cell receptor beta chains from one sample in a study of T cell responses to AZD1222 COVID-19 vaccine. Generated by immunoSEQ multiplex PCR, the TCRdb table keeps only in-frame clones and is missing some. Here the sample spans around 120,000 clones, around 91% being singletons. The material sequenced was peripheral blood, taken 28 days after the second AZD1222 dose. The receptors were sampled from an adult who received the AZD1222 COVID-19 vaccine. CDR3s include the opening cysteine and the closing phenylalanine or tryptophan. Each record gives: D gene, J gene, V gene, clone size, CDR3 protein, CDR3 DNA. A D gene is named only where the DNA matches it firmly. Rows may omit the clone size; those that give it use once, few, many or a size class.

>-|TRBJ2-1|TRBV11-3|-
CASSLDGSDEQFF
TGTGCCAGCAGCTTAGACGGGAGCGATGAGCAGTTCTTC
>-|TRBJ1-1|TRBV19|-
CASSPGKVHTEAFF
TGTGCCAGTAGTCCAGGGAAGGTTCACACTGAAGCTTTCTTT
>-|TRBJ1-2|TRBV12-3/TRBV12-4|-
CASSLYYGYTF
TGTGCCAGCAGTCTATACTATGGCTACACCTTC
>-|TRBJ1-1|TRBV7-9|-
CASSWWGTQNTEAFF
TGTGCCAGCAGCTGGTGGGGGACACAGAACACTGAAGCTTTCTTT
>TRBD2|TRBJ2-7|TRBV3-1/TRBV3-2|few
CASSQRKGGLVLDEQYF
TGTGCCAGCAGCCAAAGGAAGGGAGGACTAGTTTTGGACGAGCAGTACTTC
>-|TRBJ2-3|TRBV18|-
CASSRRVSSTDTQYF
TGTGCCAGCTCACGCCGGGTTTCTAGCACAGATACGCAGTATTTT
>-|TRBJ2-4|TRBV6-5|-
CASSTGSRDIQYF
TGTGCCAGCAGTACAGGGAGTCGAGACATTCAGTACTTC
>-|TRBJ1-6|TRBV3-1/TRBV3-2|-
CASSQDRVGWHSPLHF
TGTGCCAGCAGCCAAGATCGGGTAGGGTGGCATTCACCCCTCCACTTT
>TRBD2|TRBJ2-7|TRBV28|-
CASSPGLANRSSYEQYF
TGTGCCAGCAGTCCAGGACTAGCGAACAGAAGCTCCTACGAGCAGTACTTC
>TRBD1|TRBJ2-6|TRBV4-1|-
CASSQATGASWPGGANVLTF
TGCGCCAGCAGCCAAGCCACAGGGGCGAGTTGGCCGGGGGGGGCCAACGTCCTGACTTTC
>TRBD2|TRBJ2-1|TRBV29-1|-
CSGDSGRHYNEQFF
TGCAGCGGAGATAGCGGGAGGCACTACAATGAGCAGTTCTTC
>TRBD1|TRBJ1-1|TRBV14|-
CASSLMTGGNTEAFF
TGTGCCAGCAGCCTAATGACAGGGGGGAATACTGAAGCTTTCTTT
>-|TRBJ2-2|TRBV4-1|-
CASSRTQGNTGELFF
TGCGCCAGCAGCCGGACCCAGGGGAACACCGGGGAGCTGTTTTTT
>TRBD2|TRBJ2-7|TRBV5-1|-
CASSQESGSLSYEQYF
TGCGCCAGCAGCCAGGAAAGCGGGAGCCTCTCCTACGAGCAGTACTTC
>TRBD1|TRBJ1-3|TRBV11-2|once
CASGRQGSGNTIYF
TGTGCCAGCGGAAGACAGGGGTCTGGAAACACCATATATTTT
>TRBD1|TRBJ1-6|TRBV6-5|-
CASTPGTAYNSPLHF
TGTGCCAGCACTCCCGGGACAGCCTATAATTCACCCCTCCACTTT
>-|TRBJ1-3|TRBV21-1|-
CASSKDGDDSGNTIYF
TGTGCCAGCAGCAAAGATGGGGACGACTCTGGAAACACCATATATTTT
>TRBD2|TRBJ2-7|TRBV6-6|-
CASRPGTSGFYEQYF
TGTGCCAGCAGACCAGGGACTAGCGGCTTCTACGAGCAGTACTTC
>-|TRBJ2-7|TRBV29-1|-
CSVARVPYEQYF
TGCAGCGTTGCGAGGGTCCCCTACGAGCAGTACTTC
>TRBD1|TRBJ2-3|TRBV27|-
CASSRQGATDTQYF
TGTGCCAGCAGCCGACAGGGGGCCACAGATACGCAGTATTTT
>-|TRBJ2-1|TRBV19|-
CASSILTGSYNEQFF
TGTGCCAGTAGTATTTTGACAGGCTCCTACAATGAGCAGTTCTTC
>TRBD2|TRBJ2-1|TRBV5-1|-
CASSPIQTSFKFF
TGCGCCAGCAGCCCTATCCAGACTAGCTTTAAGTTCTTC
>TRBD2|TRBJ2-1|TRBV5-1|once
CASSLGLAGGNEQFF
TGCGCCAGCAGCCTCGGACTAGCGGGAGGCAATGAGCAGTTCTTC
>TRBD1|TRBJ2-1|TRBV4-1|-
CASSVPGQGMRDEQFF
TGCGCCAGCAGCGTACCGGGACAGGGGATGCGGGATGAGCAGTTCTTC
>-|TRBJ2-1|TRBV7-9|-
CASSTTESSYNEQFF
TGTGCCAGCAGCACGACCGAAAGCTCCTACAATGAGCAGTTCTTC
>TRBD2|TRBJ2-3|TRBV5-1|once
CASSLQTSGRDTQYF
TGCGCCAGCAGCCTACAGACTAGCGGCCGAGATACGCAGTATTTT
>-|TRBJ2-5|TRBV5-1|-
CASSLQETQYF
TGCGCCAGCAGCCTACAAGAGACCCAGTACTTC
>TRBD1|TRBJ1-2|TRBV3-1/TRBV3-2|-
CASSLSTGLYGYTF
TGTGCCAGCAGCCTGTCGACAGGGTTGTATGGCTACACCTTC
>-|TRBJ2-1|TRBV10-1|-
CASSDASRPYNEQFF
TGCGCCAGCAGTGATGCTAGCAGGCCCTACAATGAGCAGTTCTTC
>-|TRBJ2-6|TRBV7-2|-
CASSLEGASGANVLTF
TGTGCCAGCAGCTTGGAGGGGGCGAGTGGGGCCAACGTCCTGACTTTC
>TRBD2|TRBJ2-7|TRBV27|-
CASSFQGWGLAGYEQYF
TGTGCCAGCAGTTTTCAAGGATGGGGACTAGCTGGTTACGAGCAGTACTTC